This TCR beta chain was sequenced during a study of Ad26.COV2.S vaccination and SARS-CoV-2 variants. At the level of the study: Donor participated within the Ad26.COV2.S arm of the COV1001 trial. Once or twice, 56 days apart, Ad26.COV2.S was delivered intramuscularly. Overall study findings and caveats: People who got the vaccine had more spike-specific TCR breadth than people who got placebo.

The germline V gene encodes CDR1 LGHNA and CDR2 YSLEER. CDR3 length: 16 amino acids. The V and J ends lost 2 bases and 0 bases respectively, with 13 bases between them. Remarks on this clone: Its antigen is unknown.

The repertoire was sequenced with immunoSEQ multiplex PCR; TCRdb's copy has only in-frame clones and lacks some. The sample has about 480,000 clones; roughly 87% are singletons. The treatment: roughly 19 received Ad26.COV2.S at low or high dose, single or two shots; 5 received placebo; per-sample allocation not given. Day 63 after the first injection of vaccine or placebo was the sampling time. The vaccine antigen was prefusion-stabilized Wuhan SARS-CoV-2 spike. The clonotype originates from a person between 18 and 65 years old who received the Ad26.COV2.S COVID-19 vaccine or a placebo. The sample consisted of peripheral blood, taken in a trial of Ad26.COV2.S vaccine versus placebo. The chain carries TRBV4-3 and TRBJ1-1; maybe TRBD1 (6 bases). The CDR3 reads CASSQFRGRLNTEAFF. The CDR3 DNA follows: TGCGCCAGCAGCCAATTTCGGGGGCGGTTGAACACTGAAGCTTTCTTT.